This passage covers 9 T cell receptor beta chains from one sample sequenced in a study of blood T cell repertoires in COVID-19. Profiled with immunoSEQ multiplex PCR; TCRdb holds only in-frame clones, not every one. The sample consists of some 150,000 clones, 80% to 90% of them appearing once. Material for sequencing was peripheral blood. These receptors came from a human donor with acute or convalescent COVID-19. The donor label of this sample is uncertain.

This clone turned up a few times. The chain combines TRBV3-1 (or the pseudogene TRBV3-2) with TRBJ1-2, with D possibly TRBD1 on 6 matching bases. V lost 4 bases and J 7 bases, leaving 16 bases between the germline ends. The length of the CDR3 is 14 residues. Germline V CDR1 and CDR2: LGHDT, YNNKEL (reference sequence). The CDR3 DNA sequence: TGTGCCAGCAGCCCATACCTGGGGGCTCCTGGCTACACCTTC. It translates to CASSPYLGAPGYTF.

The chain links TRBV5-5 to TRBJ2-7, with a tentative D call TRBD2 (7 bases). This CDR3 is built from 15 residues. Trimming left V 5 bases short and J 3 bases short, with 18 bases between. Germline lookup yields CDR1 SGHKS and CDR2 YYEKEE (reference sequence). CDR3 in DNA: TGTGCCAGCAGTCTAATGGGGGGGCCCAGCTACGAGCAGTACTTC. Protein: CASSLMGGPSYEQYF. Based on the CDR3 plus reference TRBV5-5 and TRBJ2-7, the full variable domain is DAGVTQSPTHLIKTRGQQVTLRCSPISGHKSVSWYQQVLGQGPQFIFQYYEKEERGRGNFPDRFSARQFPNYSSELNVNALLLGDSALYLCASSLMGGPSYEQYFGPGTRLTVT.

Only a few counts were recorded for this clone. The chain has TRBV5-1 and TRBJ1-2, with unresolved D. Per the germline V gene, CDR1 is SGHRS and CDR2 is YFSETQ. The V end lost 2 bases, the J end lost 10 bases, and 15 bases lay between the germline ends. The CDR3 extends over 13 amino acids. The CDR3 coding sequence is TGCGCCAGCAGCTTACAGACCTCGGCTGACTACACCTTC. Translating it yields CASSLQTSADYTF. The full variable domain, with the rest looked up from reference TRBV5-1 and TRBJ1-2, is KAGVTQTPRYLIKTRGQQVTLSCSPISGHRSVSWYQQTPGQGLQFLFEYFSETQRNKGNFPGRFSGRQFSNSRSEMNVSTLELGDSALYLCASSLQTSADYTFGSGTRLTVV.

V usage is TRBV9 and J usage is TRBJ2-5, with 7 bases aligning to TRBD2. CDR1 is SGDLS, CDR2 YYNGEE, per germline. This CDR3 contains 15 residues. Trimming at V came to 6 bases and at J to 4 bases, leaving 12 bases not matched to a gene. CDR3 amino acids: CASTPGGVQSETQYF. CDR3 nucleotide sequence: TGTGCCAGCACCCCTGGGGGGGTACAGTCAGAGACCCAGTACTTC.

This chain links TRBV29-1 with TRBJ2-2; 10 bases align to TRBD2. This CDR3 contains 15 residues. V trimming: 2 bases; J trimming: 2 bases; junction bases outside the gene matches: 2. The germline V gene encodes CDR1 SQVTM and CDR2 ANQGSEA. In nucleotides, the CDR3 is TGCAGCGTTGAACTAGCGGGGGATAACACCGGGGAGCTGTTTTTT. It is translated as CSVELAGDNTGELFF.

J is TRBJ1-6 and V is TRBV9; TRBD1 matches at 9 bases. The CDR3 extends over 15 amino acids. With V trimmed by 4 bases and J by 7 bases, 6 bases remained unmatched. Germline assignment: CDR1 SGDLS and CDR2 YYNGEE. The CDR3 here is CASSLRTGANSPLHF. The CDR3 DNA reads TGTGCCAGCAGCTTACGGACAGGGGCGAATTCACCCCTCCACTTT. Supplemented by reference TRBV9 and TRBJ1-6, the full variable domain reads DSGVTQTPKHLITATGQRVTLRCSPRSGDLSVYWYQQSLDQGLQFLIQYYNGEERAKGNILERFSAQQFPDLHSELNLSSLELGDSALYFCASSLRTGANSPLHFGNGTRLTVT.

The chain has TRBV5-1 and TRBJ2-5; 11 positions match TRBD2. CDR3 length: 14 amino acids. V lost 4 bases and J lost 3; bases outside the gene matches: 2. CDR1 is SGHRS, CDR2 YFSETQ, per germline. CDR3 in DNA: TGCGCCAGCAGCGCGGGACTAGCGGAAGAGACCCAGTACTTC. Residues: CASSAGLAEETQYF.

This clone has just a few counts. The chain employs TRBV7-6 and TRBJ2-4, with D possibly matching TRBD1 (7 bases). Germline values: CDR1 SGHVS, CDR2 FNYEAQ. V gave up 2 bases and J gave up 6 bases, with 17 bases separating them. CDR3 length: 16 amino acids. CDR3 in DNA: TGTGCCAGCAGCTTAAATGGAGGGGGCAGCAGAAACATTCAGTACTTC. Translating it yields CASSLNGGGSRNIQYF. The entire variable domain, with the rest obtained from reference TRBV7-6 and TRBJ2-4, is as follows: GAGVSQSPRYKVTKRGQDVALRCDPISGHVSLYWYRQALGQGPEFLTYFNYEAQQDKSGLPNDRFSAERPEGSISTLTIQRTEQRDSAMYRCASSLNGGGSRNIQYFGAGTRLSVL.

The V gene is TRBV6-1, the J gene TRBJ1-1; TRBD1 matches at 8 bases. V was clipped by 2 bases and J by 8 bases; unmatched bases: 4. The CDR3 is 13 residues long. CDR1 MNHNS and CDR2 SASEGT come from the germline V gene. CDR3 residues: CASSEQGALEAFF. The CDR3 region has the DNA TGTGCCAGCAGTGAACAGGGGGCATTAGAAGCTTTCTTT.